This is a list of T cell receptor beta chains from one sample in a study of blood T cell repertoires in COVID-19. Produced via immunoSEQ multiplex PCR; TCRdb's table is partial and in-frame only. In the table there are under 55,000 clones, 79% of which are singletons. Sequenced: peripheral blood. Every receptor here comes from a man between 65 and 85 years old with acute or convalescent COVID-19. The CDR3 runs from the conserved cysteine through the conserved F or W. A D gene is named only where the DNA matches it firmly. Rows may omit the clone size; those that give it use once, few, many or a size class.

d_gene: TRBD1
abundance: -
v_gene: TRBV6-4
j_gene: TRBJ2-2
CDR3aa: CASSPGQITNTGELFF
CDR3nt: TGTGCCAGCAGTCCGGGACAGATAACGAACACCGGGGAGCTGTTTTTT

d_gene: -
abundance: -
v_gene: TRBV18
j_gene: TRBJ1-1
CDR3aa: CASSARAESGTEAFF
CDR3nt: TGTGCCAGCTCAGCCCGAGCGGAATCGGGCACTGAAGCTTTCTTT

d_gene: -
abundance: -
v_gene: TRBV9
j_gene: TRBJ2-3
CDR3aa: CASSVDGRRTDTQYF
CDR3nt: TGTGCCAGCAGCGTAGACGGGAGACGGACAGATACGCAGTATTTT

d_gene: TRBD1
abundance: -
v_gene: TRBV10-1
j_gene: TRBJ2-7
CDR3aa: CASSLDRGQGYEQYF
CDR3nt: TGCGCCAGCAGCTTAGACAGGGGCCAAGGATACGAGCAGTACTTC

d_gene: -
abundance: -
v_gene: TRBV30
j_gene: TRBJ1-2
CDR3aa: CAWSVGQEISGYTF
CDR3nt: TGTGCCTGGAGTGTGGGGCAGGAAATCAGTGGCTACACCTTC

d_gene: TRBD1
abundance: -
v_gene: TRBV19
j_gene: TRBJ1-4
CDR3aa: CASSSRDRVNEKLFF
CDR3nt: TGTGCCAGTAGTTCCCGGGACAGGGTAAATGAAAAACTGTTTTTT

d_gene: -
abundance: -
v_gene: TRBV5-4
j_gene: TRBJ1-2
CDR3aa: CASSPGGRSNYGYTF
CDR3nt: TGTGCCAGCAGCCCCGGGGGGAGATCTAACTATGGCTACACCTTC

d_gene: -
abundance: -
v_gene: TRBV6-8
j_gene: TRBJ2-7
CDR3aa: CASSYSSGLSGEQYF
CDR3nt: TGTGCCAGCAGTTACTCGTCCGGTCTCTCGGGAGAGCAGTACTTC

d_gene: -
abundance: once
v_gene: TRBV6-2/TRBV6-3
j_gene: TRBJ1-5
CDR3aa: CASSRGKSNQPQHF
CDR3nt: TGTGCCAGCAGTCGTGGCAAAAGCAATCAGCCCCAGCATTTT

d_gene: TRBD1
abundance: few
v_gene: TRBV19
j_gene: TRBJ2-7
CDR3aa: CASGHMRQGRSEQYF
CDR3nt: TGTGCCAGTGGCCACATGAGACAGGGAAGAAGCGAGCAGTACTTC

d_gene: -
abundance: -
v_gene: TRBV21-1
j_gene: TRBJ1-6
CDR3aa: CASSKGQGNNSPLHF
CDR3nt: TGTGCCAGCAGCAAAGGACAGGGGAATAATTCACCCCTCCACTTT

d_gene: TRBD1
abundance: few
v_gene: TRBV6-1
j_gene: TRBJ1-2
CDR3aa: CASSEPGQGAFGYTF
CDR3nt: TGTGCCAGCAGTGAACCGGGACAGGGGGCTTTTGGCTACACCTTC

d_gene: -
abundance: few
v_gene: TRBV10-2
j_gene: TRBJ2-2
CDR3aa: CASLGGGRNTGELFF
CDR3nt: TGCGCCAGCCTGGGCGGGGGCCGGAACACCGGGGAGCTGTTTTTT

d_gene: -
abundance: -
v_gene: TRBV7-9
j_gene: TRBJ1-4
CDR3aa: CASSFRAGGKLFF
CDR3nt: TGTGCCAGCAGCTTTCGGGCCGGAGGAAAACTGTTTTTT

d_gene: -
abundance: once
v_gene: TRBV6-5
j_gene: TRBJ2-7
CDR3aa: CASSYNVQPHYEQYF
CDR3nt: TGTGCCAGCAGTTACAACGTACAGCCGCACTACGAGCAGTACTTC

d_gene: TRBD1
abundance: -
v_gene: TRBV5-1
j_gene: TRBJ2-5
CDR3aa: CASSTGQGGETQYF
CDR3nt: TGCGCCAGCAGCACGGGACAGGGCGGGGAGACCCAGTACTTC

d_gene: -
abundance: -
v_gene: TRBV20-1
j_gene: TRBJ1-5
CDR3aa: CSASRRGGDQPQHF
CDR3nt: TGCAGTGCTAGTCGCCGGGGGGGTGATCAGCCCCAGCATTTT

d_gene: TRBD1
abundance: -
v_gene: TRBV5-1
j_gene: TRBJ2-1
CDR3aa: CASSLTGQGYNEQFF
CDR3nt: TGCGCCAGCAGCTTGACCGGACAGGGATACAATGAGCAGTTCTTC

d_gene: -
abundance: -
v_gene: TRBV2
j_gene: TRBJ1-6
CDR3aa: CASSGRGNSPLHF
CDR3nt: TGTGCCAGCAGTGGTCGGGGTAATTCACCCCTCCACTTT

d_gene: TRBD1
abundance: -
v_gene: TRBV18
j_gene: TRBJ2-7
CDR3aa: CASSPGTGGYEQYF
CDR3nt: TGTGCCAGCTCACCCGGGACAGGGGGCTACGAGCAGTACTTC

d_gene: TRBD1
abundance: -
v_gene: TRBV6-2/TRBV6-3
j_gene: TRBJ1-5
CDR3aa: CASSRQGRNNQPQHF
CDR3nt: TGTGCCAGCAGCCGACAGGGCAGGAACAATCAGCCCCAGCATTTT

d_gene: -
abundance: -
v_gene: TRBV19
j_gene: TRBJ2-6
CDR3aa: CASSPPRQAGANVLTF
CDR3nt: TGTGCCAGTAGTCCCCCCCGCCAGGCTGGGGCCAACGTCCTGACTTTC

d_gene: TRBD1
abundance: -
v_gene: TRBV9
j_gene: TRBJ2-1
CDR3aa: CASSVGQETYNEQFF
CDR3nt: TGTGCCAGCAGCGTTGGACAGGAGACATACAATGAGCAGTTCTTC

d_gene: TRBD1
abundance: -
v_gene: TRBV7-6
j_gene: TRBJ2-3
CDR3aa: CASSLGGQGVDTQYF
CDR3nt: TGTGCCAGCAGCTTAGGGGGACAGGGGGTAGATACGCAGTATTTT

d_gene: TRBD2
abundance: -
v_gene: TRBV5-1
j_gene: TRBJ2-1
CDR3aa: CASSPRPTSLSYNEQFF
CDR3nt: TGCGCCAGCAGCCCCCGACCGACTAGCCTCTCCTACAATGAGCAGTTCTTC

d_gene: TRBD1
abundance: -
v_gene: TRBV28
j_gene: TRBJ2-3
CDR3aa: CASRPGGQGSDTQYF
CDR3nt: TGTGCCAGTCGACCGGGGGGACAGGGATCAGATACGCAGTATTTT

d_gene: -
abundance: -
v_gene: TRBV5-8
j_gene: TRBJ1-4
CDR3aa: CASRHPQEKLFF
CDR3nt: TGTGCCAGCAGACACCCTCAAGAAAAACTGTTTTTT

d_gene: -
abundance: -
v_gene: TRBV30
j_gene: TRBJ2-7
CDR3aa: CAWSVSELEQYF
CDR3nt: TGTGCCTGGAGTGTATCTGAGTTAGAGCAGTACTTC

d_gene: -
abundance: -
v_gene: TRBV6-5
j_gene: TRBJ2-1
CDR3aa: CASSYSRVENNEQFF
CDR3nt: TGTGCCAGCAGTTACTCGAGGGTAGAAAACAATGAGCAGTTCTTC

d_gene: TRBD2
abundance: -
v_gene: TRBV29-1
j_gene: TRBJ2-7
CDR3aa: CSVTPGGSSYEQYF
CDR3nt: TGCAGCGTTACCCCCGGGGGGAGCTCCTACGAGCAGTACTTC

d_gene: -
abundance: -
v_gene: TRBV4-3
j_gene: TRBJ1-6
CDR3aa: CASSPRLSTASSYNSPLHF
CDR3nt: TGCGCCAGCAGCCCTCGTTTAAGTACGGCTAGCTCCTATAATTCACCCCTCCACTTT

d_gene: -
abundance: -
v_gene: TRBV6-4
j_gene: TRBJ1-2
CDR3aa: CASSEGGGRLDGYTF
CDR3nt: TGTGCCAGCAGTGAAGGCGGGGGCCGATTGGATGGCTACACCTTC

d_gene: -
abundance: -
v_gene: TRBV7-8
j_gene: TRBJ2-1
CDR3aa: CASSLVERREQFF
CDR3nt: TGTGCCAGCAGCTTAGTGGAGCGGCGGGAGCAGTTCTTC

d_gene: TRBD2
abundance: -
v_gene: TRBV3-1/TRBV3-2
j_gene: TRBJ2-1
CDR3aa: CASSPGLRNNEQFF
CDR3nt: TGTGCCAGCAGCCCGGGACTACGCAACAATGAGCAGTTCTTC

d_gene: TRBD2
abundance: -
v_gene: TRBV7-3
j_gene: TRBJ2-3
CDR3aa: CASSPGGGPTDTQYF
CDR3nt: TGTGCCAGCAGCCCCGGGGGGGGGCCAACGGATACGCAGTATTTT

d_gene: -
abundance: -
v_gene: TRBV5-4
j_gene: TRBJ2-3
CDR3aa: CASSLGKGLPSTDTQYF
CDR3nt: TGTGCCAGCAGCTTGGGCAAAGGACTGCCTAGCACAGATACGCAGTATTTT

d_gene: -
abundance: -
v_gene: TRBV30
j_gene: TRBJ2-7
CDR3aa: CAWTGGAYEQYF
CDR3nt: TGTGCCTGGACGGGGGGCGCCTACGAGCAGTACTTC

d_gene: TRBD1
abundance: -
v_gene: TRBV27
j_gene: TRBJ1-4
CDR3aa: CASRRTGTGELNEKLFF
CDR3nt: TGTGCCAGCAGACGGACCGGGACAGGTGAGCTTAATGAAAAACTGTTTTTT

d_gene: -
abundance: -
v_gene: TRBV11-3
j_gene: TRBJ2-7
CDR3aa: CASSPHPVSYEQYF
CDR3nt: TGTGCCAGCAGCCCCCACCCGGTTAGCTACGAGCAGTACTTC

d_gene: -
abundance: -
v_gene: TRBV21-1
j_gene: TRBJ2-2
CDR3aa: CASPTGQKLTGELFF
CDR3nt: TGTGCCAGCCCAACTGGACAGAAGCTCACCGGGGAGCTGTTTTTT

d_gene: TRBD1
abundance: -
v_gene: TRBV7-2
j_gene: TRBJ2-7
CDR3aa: CASSLRRGLDEQYF
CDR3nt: TGTGCCAGCAGCTTGCGCAGGGGGCTTGACGAGCAGTACTTC

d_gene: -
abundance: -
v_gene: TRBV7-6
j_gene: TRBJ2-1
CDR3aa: CASSLFAGRESYNEQFF
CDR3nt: TGTGCCAGCAGCTTATTTGCGGGGCGGGAATCCTACAATGAGCAGTTCTTC

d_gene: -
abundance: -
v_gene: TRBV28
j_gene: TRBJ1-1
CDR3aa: CASSLGQNEAFF
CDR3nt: TGTGCCAGCAGTTTGGGGCAGAATGAAGCTTTCTTT

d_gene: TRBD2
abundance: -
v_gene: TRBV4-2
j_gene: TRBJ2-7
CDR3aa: CASSQDGGSSYEQYF
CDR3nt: TGTGCCAGCAGCCAAGATGGCGGGAGCTCCTACGAGCAGTACTTC

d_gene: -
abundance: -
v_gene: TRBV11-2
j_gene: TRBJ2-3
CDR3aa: CASSSISADTQYF
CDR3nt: TGTGCCAGCAGCTCGATCTCGGCAGATACGCAGTATTTT

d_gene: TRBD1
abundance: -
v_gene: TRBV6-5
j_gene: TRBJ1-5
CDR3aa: CASSYDRGQPQHF
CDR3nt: TGTGCCAGCAGTTACGACAGGGGTCAGCCCCAGCATTTT

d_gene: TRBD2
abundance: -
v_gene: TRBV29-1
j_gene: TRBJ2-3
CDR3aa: CSLLAGSSTDTQYF
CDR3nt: TGCAGCCTTTTAGCGGGATCTAGCACAGATACGCAGTATTTT

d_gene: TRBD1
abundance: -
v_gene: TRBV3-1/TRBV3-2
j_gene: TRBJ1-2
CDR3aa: CASSSNGQGAGYTF
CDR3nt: TGTGCCAGCAGTTCCAACGGACAGGGGGCTGGCTACACCTTC

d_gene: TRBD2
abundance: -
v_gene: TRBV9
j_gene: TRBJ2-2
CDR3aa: CASSSSGLAAANTGELFF
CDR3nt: TGTGCCAGCAGCTCATCGGGACTAGCGGCAGCGAACACCGGGGAGCTGTTTTTT

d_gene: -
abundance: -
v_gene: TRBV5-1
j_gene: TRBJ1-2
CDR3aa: CASSFTTDLNYGYTF
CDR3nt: TGCGCCAGCAGCTTTACGACAGACCTAAACTATGGCTACACCTTC

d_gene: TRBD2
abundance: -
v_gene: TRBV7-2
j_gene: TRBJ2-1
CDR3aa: CASSYPGGRNNEQFF
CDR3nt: TGTGCCAGCAGTTATCCGGGGGGTAGAAACAATGAGCAGTTCTTC

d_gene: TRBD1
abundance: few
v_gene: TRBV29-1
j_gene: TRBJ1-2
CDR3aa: CSADLAAGGPTYGYTF
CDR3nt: TGCAGCGCCGACCTCGCGGCAGGGGGCCCTACATATGGCTACACCTTC

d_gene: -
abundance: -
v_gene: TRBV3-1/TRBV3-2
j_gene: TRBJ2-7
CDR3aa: CASSPRQGGVYEQYF
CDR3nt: TGTGCCAGCAGCCCCCGACAAGGGGGAGTCTACGAGCAGTACTTC

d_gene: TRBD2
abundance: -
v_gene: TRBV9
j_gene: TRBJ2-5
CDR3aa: CASSVGGSGGMQETQYF
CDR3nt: TGTGCCAGCAGCGTAGGCGGGAGCGGGGGGATGCAAGAGACCCAGTACTTC

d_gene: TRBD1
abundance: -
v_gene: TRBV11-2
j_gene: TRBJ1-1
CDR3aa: CASSLDQTGITEAFF
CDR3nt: TGTGCCAGCAGCTTAGATCAGACAGGGATCACTGAAGCTTTCTTT

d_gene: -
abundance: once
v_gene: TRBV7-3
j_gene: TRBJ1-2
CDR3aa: CASSLNSGTPYGYTF
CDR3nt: TGTGCCAGCAGCTTAAACTCAGGGACTCCCTATGGCTACACCTTC

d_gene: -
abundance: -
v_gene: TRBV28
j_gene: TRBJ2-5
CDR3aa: CASSFQRRGETQYF
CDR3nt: TGTGCCAGCAGTTTCCAGAGGCGGGGAGAGACCCAGTACTTC

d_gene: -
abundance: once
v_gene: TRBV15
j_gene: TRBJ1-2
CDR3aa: CATSASGNLPNYGYTF
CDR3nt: TGTGCCACCAGCGCGTCAGGAAATCTCCCTAACTATGGCTACACCTTC

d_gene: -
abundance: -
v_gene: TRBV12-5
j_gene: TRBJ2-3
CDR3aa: CASGPLLPTDTQYF
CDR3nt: TGTGCTAGTGGTCCCCTACTTCCCACAGATACGCAGTATTTT

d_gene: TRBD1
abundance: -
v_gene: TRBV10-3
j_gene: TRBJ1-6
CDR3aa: CAIRGTDNSPLHF
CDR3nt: TGTGCCATCAGGGGGACAGATAATTCACCCCTCCACTTT